What follows is one T cell receptor (beta chain) and its context. These data belong to a study of T cell responses to AZD1222 COVID-19 vaccine. The V gene's germline CDR1 is KGHSH and CDR2 LQKENI. The CDR3 contains 20 residues. Losses at the gene ends were 8 bases for V and 4 bases for J; bases not matched to a gene: 28. The method was immunoSEQ multiplex PCR; TCRdb's version includes in-frame clones alone and lacks a portion of them. In the table there are under 95,000 clones, roughly 90% of which are singletons. The gene calls are TRBV18 and TRBJ1-1; 7 nucleotides agree with TRBD1. This clonotype was sampled from an adult who received the AZD1222 COVID-19 vaccine. Sequencing used peripheral blood, obtained 28 days after the second AZD1222 dose. The CDR3 DNA sequence: TGTGCCAGCCGACCCCCTCCCCGGCTGAGACAGGGTCATCTAGGCACTGAAGCTTTCTTT. Translation gives CASRPPPRLRQGHLGTEAFF. The entire variable domain, with the rest obtained from reference TRBV18 and TRBJ1-1, is as follows: NAGVMQNPRHLVRRRGQEARLRCSPMKGHSHVYWYRQLPEEGLKFMVYLQKENIIDESGMPKERFSAEFPKEGPSILRIQQVVRGDSAAYFCASRPPPRLRQGHLGTEAFFGQGTRLTVV.